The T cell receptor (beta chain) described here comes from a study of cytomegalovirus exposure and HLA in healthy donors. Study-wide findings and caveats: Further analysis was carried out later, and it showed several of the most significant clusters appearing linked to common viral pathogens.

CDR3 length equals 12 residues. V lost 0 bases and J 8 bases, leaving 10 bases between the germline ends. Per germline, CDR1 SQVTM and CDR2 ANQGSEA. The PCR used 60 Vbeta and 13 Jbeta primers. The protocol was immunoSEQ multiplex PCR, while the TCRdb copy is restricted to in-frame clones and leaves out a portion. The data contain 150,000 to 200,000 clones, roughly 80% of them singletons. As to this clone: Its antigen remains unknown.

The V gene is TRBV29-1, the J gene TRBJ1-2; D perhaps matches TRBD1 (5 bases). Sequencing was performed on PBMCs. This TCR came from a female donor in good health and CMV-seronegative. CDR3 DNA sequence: TGCAGCGTTGAAGAGTCGGGGGAAGGCTACACCTTC. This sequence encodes CSVEESGEGYTF.